This TCR beta chain was sequenced during a study of cytomegalovirus exposure and HLA in healthy donors. Primers: 60 Vbeta forward and 13 Jbeta reverse. Profiling relied on immunoSEQ multiplex PCR, and the TCRdb table lists in-frame clones only, not all of them. Of some 190,000 clones listed, around 80% were seen once; the top ten hold around 1.9%. The origin of this receptor is a woman in her 30s in good health and CMV-seronegative. Sequences were obtained from PBMCs.

The DNA for the CDR3 is TGTGCCAGCAGTTACTCTAATGGGGGGCAAGAGACCCAGTACTTC. It specifies CASSYSNGGQETQYF. V gene TRBV6-5 combines with J gene TRBJ2-5; weak D call: TRBD2 (6 bases). The CDR3 runs to 15 residues. V lost 0 bases to trimming and J lost 2 bases, with 10 bases between them. Germline V gene data show CDR1 as MNHEY and CDR2 as SVGAGI.